The present T cell receptor (beta chain) was sequenced within a study of cytomegalovirus exposure and HLA in healthy donors (dated by TCRdb to about 2017). With respect to the entire study: An earlier analysis of some 550 of the donors reported more than 250 Gb of sequence data and 120 million or so unique TCR beta sequences from approximately 180 million T cells. An early release that covered approximately 600 HLA-typed donors contained about 290 gigabases of sequencing data and some 87 million unique TCR sequences. Of the approximately 400 genotyped donors, about 80% fell in the genetic ancestry cluster associated with self-reported Caucasian donors. The study aimed to test whether signatures of past pathogen exposure could be identified by cataloging public T cell receptors. The study profiled the T cell repertoires of more than 500 subjects by immunosequencing and related them to cytomegalovirus serostatus. Along with the approximately 700-subject first cohort, a separate validation cohort of over a hundred different subjects was used. To predict cytomegalovirus infection status, the study combined high-throughput TCR immunosequencing, statistical association of individual TCRs with disease status, and machine learning. A later analysis re-analyzed previously published TCR beta repertoires from roughly 630 donors and added high-resolution HLA genotyping to study TCR occurrence patterns. The later analysis used no new phenotypic data to find candidate immune exposures, relying instead on TCR beta sequences and their occurrence across donors. In an earlier analysis of 550 to 700 of the donors, high-throughput TCR beta sequencing was used to judge whether each TCR beta V gene segment behaved as functional or pseudogenic. Donor age, sex, ethnicity and CMV serostatus were compiled alongside the repertoire data. A later genetic analysis used genome-wide SNP genotypes for about 65% of the roughly 670 donors, treating that subset as a discovery cohort. All discovery cohort repertoires had been generated using a single sequencing platform. HLA typing included class I and class II loci at four-digit resolution. Typing coverage differed by locus: A, B, C, DRB1 and DQB1 were typed in roughly 620-640 donors, DQA1 in about 560, DPA1 in 600 to 610, and DPB1 in roughly 450. A few DR-DQ haplotypes were treated as single units for association and clustering because of strong linkage in the cohort. Across roughly 420 genotyped donors of the cohort, an average of approximately 240,000 unique TCR beta nucleotide sequences per donor were sequenced, and around 19% of those sequences were non-productive.

The cohort consisted of 600 to 700 healthy bone marrow donors. All cohort members were sampled while nominally healthy, although unrecorded immune exposures were likely present. The donor tested CMV seronegative, placing the donor among the roughly 400 seronegative members of the cohort. A peripheral blood sample was collected from each donor, and TCR beta sequencing was performed on peripheral blood mononuclear cells. Genomic DNA extraction from the blood cell samples was performed with the Qiagen DNeasy Blood Extraction Kit. The research as a whole found: A further reported finding was that TCR beta sequences accurately predicted the HLA-A and HLA-B alleles for most subjects in the first cohort. Most TCR sequences were observed very rarely across donors, whereas some public TCRs were present in many individuals. A later analysis associated about 16,000 TCR beta sequences with specific HLA alleles at a false discovery rate of 0.05. According to a later analysis, most CMV-associated TCR beta chains appeared to be HLA-restricted, and the HLA associations seemed to be driven largely by CMV exposure. In vitro tests confirmed that three of the cytomegalovirus-associated TCR beta chains recognize cytomegalovirus antigens. This cohort had only TCR beta chains sequenced, and the lack of alpha or paired-chain data limited which features could be detected. An earlier analysis of several hundred of the donors showed that most TCR beta V segments appeared in productive rearrangements either about 90% or about 30% of the time, which broadly matched IMGT annotations. About 17 rarely observed V segments, including chromosome 9 orphons, were excluded from the earlier analysis of just under 600 of the donors because counts were too low. According to a later analysis, TCR association rates differed among HLA loci, with DRB1 alleles showing the most associated TCRs and HLA-C alleles showing the fewest. CMV serostatus was the only immune exposure information available for the cohort. A group of highly shared sequence variants was considered likely to be a technical artifact of the sequencing pipeline. Because HLA typing was missing for some donors at each locus, association tests included only the typed subset. Correlated functional status among segregating V segments might reflect linkage disequilibrium, but an unknown experimental factor could not be ruled out. Strong co-occurrence of HLA alleles, especially DR and DQ, made assigning TCR associations to individual alleles difficult. The presence/absence analyses assumed that sequencing depth was roughly uniform across donors, and that assumption may not be true. Because the 87-base-pair reads could not distinguish some IMGT-functional V segments, including TRBV6-2 and TRBV6-3, those segments were excluded. In the study, approximately 160 TCR beta chains were listed as associated with cytomegalovirus. The authors suggested that the approach could potentially be extended to other disease states and immunological phenotypes. In a later genetic analysis, a missense DCLRE1C variant was associated with V-gene and J-gene trimming of TCR beta chains, and the association was replicated in an independent cohort. In a later genetic analysis, fewer N-insertions in productive TCRs were reported among donors in an Asian-associated ancestry cluster than the roughly 700-donor mean. In a later analysis, HLA-associated TCR beta chains showed more clonal expansion and lower generation probabilities than non-associated chains that were equally common. In both the original and validation cohorts, the classifier was reported to diagnose cytomegalovirus status with high specificity and sensitivity. In a later analysis, several top co-occurrence clusters were reported to appear linked to parvovirus B19, influenza, CMV and Epstein-Barr virus.

V and J are trimmed by 4 bases and 6 bases, and the gene matches miss 18 bases of the junction. Including the terminal cysteine and phenylalanine, the CDR3 comprises 19 residues. This entry keeps only the CDR3 DNA: 57 bases, framed from base 1. The CDR1 and CDR2 encoded by the germline V gene (reference sequence) are PRHDT and FYEKMQ. In regard to this clone: Its antigen is unknown. No much larger clone exists at a distance of one base, and base qualities are not known.

Library construction relied on the immunoSEQ multiplex PCR assay. The multiplex PCR relied on a mix of 60 forward primers for TCR Vbeta segments and 13 reverse primers for TCR Jbeta segments. Amplification of the CDR3 region of rearranged TCR beta genes was performed with a multiplex PCR assay on genomic DNA. The amplified TCR beta libraries were sequenced on the Illumina HiSeq System as 87-base-pair reads. In the original analysis: A later analysis tallied 75 million to 95 million unique TCR beta chains across the approximately 670 repertoires, and about 10 million of those chains were shared by two or more donors. A nearest-neighbor algorithm error-corrected the raw reads and collapsed the reads into unique sequences, merging closely related sequences to remove PCR and sequencing errors. To assign V, D and J gene segments, CDR3 sequences were aligned to IMGT reference sequences. For a sequence to be retained, a match of at least six nucleotides was required to both a V gene segment and a J gene segment. A rearrangement counted as productive if the CDR3 had no stop codons and remained in frame with V and J, and every other rearrangement counted as non-productive. Following IMGT convention, CDR3 was defined as the stretch from the second conserved V-encoded cysteine up to the conserved J-encoded phenylalanine. The earlier analysis of about 590 of the donors excluded sequences that lacked an unambiguous match to a single V gene segment. An earlier analysis of several hundred of the donors called V segments functional above 56.7% productive rearrangements and segregating when the between-donor standard deviation exceeded 5%. A statistical classification framework was built for diagnosing cytomegalovirus status from the catalog of TCR beta chain sequences. A later analysis assigned V and J genes by comparing TCR nucleotide sequences with IMGT/GENE-DB human TR gene sequences. The TCRdist pipeline was used in a later analysis to assign CDR3 sequences and most-parsimonious VDJ recombination scenarios. In a later analysis, each TCR beta chain was defined by its CDR3 amino acid sequence together with its V-gene family, and reads lacking a unique V-gene family were excluded. A later analysis removed nearly 600 highly shared, low-generation-probability nucleotide sequences to deal with suspected cross-contamination and a sequencing artifact. In a later analysis, a clonal expansion index was calculated for each public chain from normalized within-repertoire ranks of inferred template counts. In a later analysis, generation probabilities were computed with a VDJ recombination model fitted to out-of-frame rearrangements, and the resulting probabilities were checked against IGoR. A later analysis scored TCR-TCR, TCR-HLA and TCR-CMV co-occurrence with hypergeometric tests, applying a repertoire-size bias correction to TCR pairs. In a later analysis, false discovery rates were estimated by permuting HLA or CMV assignments 20 times. A later analysis grouped co-occurring TCRs with DBSCAN, adding TCRdist sequence similarity when clustering within HLA-allele-positive subsets. Repertoires with fewer than 30,000 or more than 120,000 public chains, plus five repertoires with anomalous nucleotide sharing, were excluded from co-occurrence clustering. TCRdb mirrors the immuneACCESS table, restricted to in-frame sequences. Some clones are absent from its copies; in checked studies, under half trace to an unresolved V gene, and the reason for the others is unknown. For V, J and clone size, that table is used; D and trimming come from the DNA. For this sample there are 140,000 to 150,000 clones; less than 90% appear just once. The ten largest clonotypes hold 2.5% of the sample.

The rearranged chain carries TRBV13 and TRBJ2-1; 10 junctional bases match TRBD2. The sample consisted of PBMCs. This receptor was taken from a boy younger than 10 in good health and CMV-seronegative. The CDR3 reads CASSSRAGGHPAEGNEQFF. The sequence in DNA is TGTGCCAGCAGCTCAAGAGCGGGAGGGCACCCGGCTGAAGGCAATGAGCAGTTCTTC.